This is a list of T cell receptor beta chains from one sample in a study of blood T cells in healthy people across ages. TCRdb called the 5' RACE reads again in MiXCR, with one record for every CDR3 protein. The sample lists 600,000 to 850,000 distinct CDR3 sequences; around 40% were seen once. The sample taken for sequencing was blood. The receptor source for this set is a woman aged 55-75 years in good health. The CDR3 runs from the conserved cysteine through the conserved F or W. The D gene is left open where the match is weak. Clone size is shown for a subset of rows, as once, few, many or a class of expanded clone.

V	J	size	D	DNA	CDR3
TRBV27	TRBJ1-2	.	.	TGTGCCAGCAGCCAAAGGGGCGTCTATGGCTACACCTTC	CASSQRGVYGYTF
TRBV29-1	TRBJ1-2	.	.	TGCAGCGTTGAAACAGGGTCGGGATATGGCTACACCTTC	CSVETGSGYGYTF
TRBV6-5	TRBJ2-1	.	.	TGTGCCAGCAGTTATGTCCGGGGGTTATTTAATGAGCAGTTCTTC	CASSYVRGLFNEQFF
TRBV19	TRBJ2-2	.	TRBD1	TGTGCCAGTAGTACCCGGACAGGGGACAACACCGGGGAGCTGTTTTTT	CASSTRTGDNTGELFF
TRBV5-6	TRBJ2-1	.	.	TGTGCCAGCAGCTGGGGCTACAATGAGCAGTTCTTC	CASSWGYNEQFF
TRBV6-5	TRBJ2-1	.	TRBD2	TGTGCCAGCAGTTACTCTAGCGGGACTACCTACAATGAGCAGTTCTTC	CASSYSSGTTYNEQFF
TRBV3-1	TRBJ1-1	few	.	TGTGCCAGCAGCCAACCGCGTTTGAACACTGAAGCTTTCTTT	CASSQPRLNTEAFF
TRBV24-1	TRBJ2-5	.	.	TGTGCCACCAGTGATCAGCTGACAATGCCAGAGACCCAGTACTTC	CATSDQLTMPETQYF
TRBV20-1	TRBJ1-6	.	.	TGCAGTGCTGAAAGGCGGTTAGGCCACAATTCACCCCTCCACTTT	CSAERRLGHNSPLHF
TRBV9	TRBJ2-7	.	.	TGTGCCAGCAGCGGGCAGGGGACCCTTGACGAGCAGTACTTC	CASSGQGTLDEQYF
TRBV7-2	TRBJ2-1	.	.	TGTGCCAGCAGCGCCCTCCCCGGGGATGAGCAGTTCTTC	CASSALPGDEQFF
TRBV7-2	TRBJ2-3	few	TRBD1	TGTGCCAGCAGCCCGAAAACGGGGACAGGGAGAGGTTCCACAGATACGCAGTATTTT	CASSPKTGTGRGSTDTQYF
TRBV27	TRBJ1-2	.	.	TGTGCCAGCAGTTTCTCCATCGGGAGTGGCTACACCTTC	CASSFSIGSGYTF
TRBV12-3/TRBV12-4	TRBJ1-5	few	.	TGTGCCAGCAGTCGAACGGCAGATCAGCCCCAGCATTTT	CASSRTADQPQHF
TRBV29-1	TRBJ2-3	.	TRBD1	TGCAGCGTTGAAGGACAGGGGGCACCCCCTAGCACAGATACGCAGTATTTT	CSVEGQGAPPSTDTQYF
TRBV19	TRBJ2-5	few	.	TGTGCCAGTACGGAGAGGGAGACCCAGTACTTC	CASTERETQYF
TRBV30	TRBJ1-1	once	.	TGTGCCTGGAGTGTATACCGGACTGAAGCTTTCTTT	CAWSVYRTEAFF
TRBV7-7	TRBJ2-5	few	TRBD1	TGTGCTAGTGCAGGGACAGGAGTCCAAGAGACCCAGTACTTC	CASAGTGVQETQYF